Here is one T cell receptor (beta chain) with its context. This clonotype was seen many times. Its antigen specificity is not known. Base quality data are lacking; no much larger clone is found one base away. The 39 donors, aged about 6 to 100 years, were systemically healthy Caucasian individuals from Russia. Each donor gave roughly 9.5 milliliters of peripheral blood, collected into EDTA-treated Vacutainer tubes. Ficoll-Paque density-gradient centrifugation was used to isolate PBMCs, with at least 6.5 million obtained per sample. Total RNA was extracted from PBMCs with Trizol reagent, with at least 5.5 micrograms obtained per sample. Naive CD45RAhigh/CD27high T cell percentages were measured by flow cytometry on a PBMC aliquot from every donor. Library generation was performed with 5' RACE. Instrument used: Illumina HiSeq 2500. The second PCR ran for about 7 to 11 cycles and used a J-beta primer mix along with a sample-barcoded 5' primer. Each TCR beta cDNA molecule received a unique molecular identifier from a template-switch 5' adaptor carrying 12 random nucleotides. At least 3 million CDR3-containing paired-end reads were obtained from each sample. The Mint cDNA synthesis kit, primed by a TRBC-specific oligonucleotide, was used to synthesize first-strand cDNA from all RNA. After uracil-DNA glycosylase treatment, a first 18-cycle PCR used universal primers M1SS and BC2_uni_R on all cDNA. On the study's bioinformatics: For normalization, 1 million high-quality reads, each with a distinct molecular identifier, were randomly selected from each sample. Reads sharing molecular identifiers were discarded rather than binned into consensus sequences. CDR3 identification, clonotype clustering and error correction used MiTCR with a Q25 quality threshold and the strictest error-elimination algorithm. A nonparametric unseen species model using Euler transformation provided a lower-bound estimate of total TCR beta diversity. In TCRdb, the public reads were trimmed at Q25 with fastp and aligned with MiXCR, with productive beta chains retained. Rows are combined by CDR3 protein, so each entry shows the most common genes and DNA. In this record, the V and J calls reflect TCRdb's handling and not the investigators' own analysis. This sample has hundreds of thousands of distinct CDR3 sequences in its table, and approximately 29% of those were observed once. Together, the top ten hold 15% of the sample.

The data derive from a study of blood T cells in healthy people across ages (dated by TCRdb to 2015 to 2017). As for the study more broadly: Template switching captured roughly one uniquely barcoded TCR beta cDNA molecule per two T cells in model experiments. Age-related changes in TCR beta repertoire diversity were measured in the study by deep sequencing normalized with unique cDNA molecular identifiers. The donors were divided into four age groups: young (average around 16 years), middle-aged (about 39), aged (approximately 62) and long-lived (about 84). To avoid experimental bias, donors of different ages were distributed randomly across sequencing lanes. The study analyzed two additional independent replicas of 1 million unique cDNA reads from the same blood draw for two donors, one aged 18 to 29 and one aged 80 or older. General study outcomes and caveats: The long-lived group showed more naive CD4+ T cells, fewer expanded clones and increased TCR diversity than the aged group, suggesting age selection. Estimates of total diversity based on one million sequenced T cells were considered lower bounds and underestimates. Conclusive comparison of naive and antigen-experienced compartments was prevented by the profiling of bulk unsorted PBMCs. There was a strong correlation between observed TCR beta diversity and the percentage of naive T cells measured by flow cytometry. Observed TCR beta diversity per million T cells fell roughly linearly with age, and a significant reduction was already apparent by age approximately 41. Because donor CMV infection status was unknown, age-related changes in expanded clonotypes were potentially confounded.

Including cysteine and phenylalanine, the CDR3 has 14 amino acids. The retained sequence is limited to the CDR3, 42 bases, with the frame set at the first base. Based on the germline V gene (reference sequence), the CDR1 and CDR2 sequences are MNHNY and SVGAGI. A distance of 15 bases separates the germline ends of V and J, which lose 6 bases and 4 bases respectively. The chain is encoded by TRBV6-6 joined to TRBJ1-2; no confident D gene assignment can be made. The source of this sequence is an elderly woman in good health. Donor details come from another sample of the same person, matched by shared clones. The specimen sequenced was blood. Here is the DNA: TGTGCCAGCAGAGCTGGGGAACAGAGCTATGGCTACACCTTC. It is translated as CASRAGEQSYGYTF.